This T cell receptor (beta chain) appears in the sequencing data of a study of blood T cell repertoires in COVID-19. Study in general: Acute-phase and convalescent COVID-19 samples originated in the United States, Italy and Spain. PBMCs, B-cell-depleted T cells, or T cells provided the cDNA or gDNA that made up the material.

As originally analysed: Counts of nucleated cells, estimated from reference gene primer amplification, were obtained. Using immunoSEQ multiplex PCR, the repertoire was profiled, and TCRdb retains in-frame clones only, with some absent. Clone size and the V and J calls come from that table; the DNA yielded D and trimming. Here the sample spans about 380,000 clones, around 87% being singletons. The V end lost 1 base, the J end lost 2 bases, and 9 bases lay between the germline ends. CDR3 length: 14 residues. Germline CDR1 MDHEN, CDR2 SYDVKM. The sequence was obtained from a man in his late teens or twenties with active or convalescent COVID-19. The V call is TRBV28, the J call TRBJ2-7; perhaps TRBD1 as D (5 bases). Sequencing was done on a sample of peripheral blood. For the CDR3, the DNA is TGTGCCAGCAGTTTATCGGTAGGGGCCTACGAGCAGTACTTC. It yields the protein CASSLSVGAYEQYF.